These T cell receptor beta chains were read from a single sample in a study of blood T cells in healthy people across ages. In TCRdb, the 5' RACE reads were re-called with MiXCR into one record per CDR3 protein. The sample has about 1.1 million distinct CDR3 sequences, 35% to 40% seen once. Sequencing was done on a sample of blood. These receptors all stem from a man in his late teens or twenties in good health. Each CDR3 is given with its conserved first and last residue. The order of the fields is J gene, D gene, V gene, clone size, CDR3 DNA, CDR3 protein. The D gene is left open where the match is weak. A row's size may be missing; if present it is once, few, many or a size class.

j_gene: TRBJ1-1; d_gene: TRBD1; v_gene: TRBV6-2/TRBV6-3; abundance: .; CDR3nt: TGTGCCAGCACTCGGGACAGTGTCACTGAAGCTTTCTTT; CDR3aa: CASTRDSVTEAFF
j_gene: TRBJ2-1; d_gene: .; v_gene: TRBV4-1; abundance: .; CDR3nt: TGCGCCAGCAGCCAGGATCTAGTGTACAATGAGCAGTTCTTC; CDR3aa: CASSQDLVYNEQFF
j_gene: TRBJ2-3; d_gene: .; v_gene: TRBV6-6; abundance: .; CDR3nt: TGTGCCAGCACCCCGATCCCTGACAGAGCTAGCACAGATACGCAGTATTTT; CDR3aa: CASTPIPDRASTDTQYF
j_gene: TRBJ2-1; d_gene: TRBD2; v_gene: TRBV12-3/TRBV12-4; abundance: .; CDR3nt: TGTGCCAGCAGCCGGACTAGCGGGGTGTCCTACAATGAGCAGTTCTTC; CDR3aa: CASSRTSGVSYNEQFF
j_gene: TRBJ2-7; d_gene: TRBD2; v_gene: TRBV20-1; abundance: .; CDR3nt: TGCAGTGCTAGAGACGGCGGGGGGGCCGCCTACGAGCAGTACTTC; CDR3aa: CSARDGGGAAYEQYF
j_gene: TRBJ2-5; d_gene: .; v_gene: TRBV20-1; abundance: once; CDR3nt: TGCAGCGGAACGGACTATTCCCAAGAGACCCAGTACTTC; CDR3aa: CSGTDYSQETQYF
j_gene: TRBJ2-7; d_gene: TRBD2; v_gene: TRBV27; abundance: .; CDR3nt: TGTGCCAGCAGCCCTAGCGGGGGGAGCTCCCACAATGAGCAGTACTTC; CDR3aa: CASSPSGGSSHNEQYF
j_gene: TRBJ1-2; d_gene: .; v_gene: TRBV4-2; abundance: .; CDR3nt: TGTGCCAGCAGCCAAGTACAGGAAAGCGGCTACACCTTC; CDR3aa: CASSQVQESGYTF
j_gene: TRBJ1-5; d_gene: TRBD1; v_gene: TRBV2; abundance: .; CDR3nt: TGTGCCAGCAGTGTCGGACAGGGGTTGAGCAATCAGCCCCAGCATTTT; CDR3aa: CASSVGQGLSNQPQHF
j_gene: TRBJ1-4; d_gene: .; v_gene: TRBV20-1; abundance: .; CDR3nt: TGCAGTGCTAGCGTCGGAGGAAGTGAAAAACTGTTTTTT; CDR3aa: CSASVGGSEKLFF
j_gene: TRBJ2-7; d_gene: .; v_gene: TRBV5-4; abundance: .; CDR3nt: TGTGCCAGCAGCGTGCTTGGGAGCTCCTACGAGCAGTACTTC; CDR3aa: CASSVLGSSYEQYF
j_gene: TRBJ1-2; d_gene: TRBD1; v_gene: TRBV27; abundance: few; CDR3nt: TGTGCCAGCAGTCGACAGGGTTACGGTGGCTACACCTTC; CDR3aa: CASSRQGYGGYTF
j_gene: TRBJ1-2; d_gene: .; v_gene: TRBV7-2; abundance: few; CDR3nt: TGTGCCAGCAGCTTAGCGGCAGGGGAGAGTTATGGCTACACCTTC; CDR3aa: CASSLAAGESYGYTF
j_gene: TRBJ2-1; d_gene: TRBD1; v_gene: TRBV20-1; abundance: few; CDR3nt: TGCAGTGCTAGATGGGACAGGGGCGTTGAGCAGTTCTTC; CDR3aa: CSARWDRGVEQFF
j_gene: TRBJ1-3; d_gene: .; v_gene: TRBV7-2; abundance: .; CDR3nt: TGTGCCAGCAGCTCATGGGACGGTGGAAACACCATATATTTT; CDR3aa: CASSSWDGGNTIYF
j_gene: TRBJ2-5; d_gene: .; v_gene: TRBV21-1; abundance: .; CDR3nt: TGTGCCAGCAGCAAAGTGGGCGGCGAAGAGACCCAGTACTTC; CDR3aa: CASSKVGGEETQYF
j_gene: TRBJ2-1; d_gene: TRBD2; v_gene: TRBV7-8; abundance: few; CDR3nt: TGTGCCAGCAGCTTAGGGACAGTCCGGGGGGGGTACAATGAGCAGTTCTTC; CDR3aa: CASSLGTVRGGYNEQFF
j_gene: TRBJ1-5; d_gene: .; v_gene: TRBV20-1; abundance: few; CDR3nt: TGCAGTGCTAGTGACAGTAGTCAGCCCCAGCATTTT; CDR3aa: CSASDSSQPQHF
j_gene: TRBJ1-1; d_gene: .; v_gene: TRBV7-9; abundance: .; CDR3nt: TGTGCCAGCAGCGTATTAGGGGGGACTGAAGCTTTCTTT; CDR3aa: CASSVLGGTEAFF
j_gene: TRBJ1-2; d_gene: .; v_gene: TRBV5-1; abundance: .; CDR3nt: TGCGCCAGCAGCTTTCGGGGTTTTAACTATGGCTACACCTTC; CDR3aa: CASSFRGFNYGYTF
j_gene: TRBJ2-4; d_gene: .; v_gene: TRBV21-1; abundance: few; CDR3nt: TGTGCCAGCAGCAAAGGCGGGAGTTATCTAGCCAAAAACATTCAGTACTTC; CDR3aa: CASSKGGSYLAKNIQYF
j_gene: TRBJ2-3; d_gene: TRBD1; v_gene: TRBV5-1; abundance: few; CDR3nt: TGCGCCAGCAGCAGGGGACAGCCAGATACGCAGTATTTT; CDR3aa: CASSRGQPDTQYF
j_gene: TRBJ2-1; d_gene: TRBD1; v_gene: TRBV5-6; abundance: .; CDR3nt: TGTGCCAGCAGCTTGTTTGGTGGACAGGACAATGAGCAGTTCTTC; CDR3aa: CASSLFGGQDNEQFF
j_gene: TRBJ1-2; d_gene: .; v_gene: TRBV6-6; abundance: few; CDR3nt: TGTGCCAGCAGTTACTCAGGGGGTTCGGATGGCTACACCTTC; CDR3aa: CASSYSGGSDGYTF
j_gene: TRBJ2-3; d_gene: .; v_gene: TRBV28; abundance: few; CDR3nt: TGTGCCAGCCCCTCGCAAGATACGCAGTATTTT; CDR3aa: CASPSQDTQYF
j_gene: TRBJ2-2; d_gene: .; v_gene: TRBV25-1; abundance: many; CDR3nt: TGTGCCAGCAGTGAAGGTACCGGGGAGCTGTTTTTT; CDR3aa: CASSEGTGELFF
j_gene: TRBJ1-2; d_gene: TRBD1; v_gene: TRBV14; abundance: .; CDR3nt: TGTGCCAGCAGCCCCCCGGACAGGGTCTACTATGGCTACACCTTC; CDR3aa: CASSPPDRVYYGYTF
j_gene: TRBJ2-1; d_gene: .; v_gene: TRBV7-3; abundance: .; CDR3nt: TGTGCCAGCAGCTTAGATCCGGGACGGATTAATTGGGACAATGAGCAGTTCTTC; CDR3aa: CASSLDPGRINWDNEQFF
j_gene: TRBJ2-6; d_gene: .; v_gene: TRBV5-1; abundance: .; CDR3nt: TGCGCCAGCAGCTTGTTATTGGGCTCTGGGGCCAACGTCCTGACTTTC; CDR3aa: CASSLLLGSGANVLTF
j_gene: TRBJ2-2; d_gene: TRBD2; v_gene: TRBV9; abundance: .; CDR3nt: TGTGCCAGCAGCCCTCTAGCGGGGGACACCGGGGAGCTGTTTTTT; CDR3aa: CASSPLAGDTGELFF